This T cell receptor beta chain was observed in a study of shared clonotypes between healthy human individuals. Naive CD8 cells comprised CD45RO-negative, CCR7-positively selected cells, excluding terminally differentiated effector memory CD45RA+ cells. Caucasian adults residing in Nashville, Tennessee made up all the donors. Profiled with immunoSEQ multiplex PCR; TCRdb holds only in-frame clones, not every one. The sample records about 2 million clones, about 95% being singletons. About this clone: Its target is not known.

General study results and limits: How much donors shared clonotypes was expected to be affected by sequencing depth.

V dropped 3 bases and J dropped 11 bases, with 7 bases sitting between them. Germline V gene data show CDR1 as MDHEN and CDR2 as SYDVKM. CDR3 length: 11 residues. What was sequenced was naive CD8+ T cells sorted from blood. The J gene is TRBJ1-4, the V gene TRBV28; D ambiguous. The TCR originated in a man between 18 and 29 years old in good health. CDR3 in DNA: TGTGCCAGCAGTTTGGGTTCCAAACTGTTTTTT. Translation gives CASSLGSKLFF.